This T cell receptor (beta chain) was profiled in a study of beta chain features in type 1 diabetes (dated 2018 in TCRdb). Background for the entire study: Mean age, gender distribution, total cell number and subset yield did not differ between patients and healthy donors. A total of about 99,000,000 sorted cells were examined across all samples, and RNA yield correlated strongly with the number of cells per subset. In the study, TCRB repertoires of sorted circulating CD4+ T cell subsets from recently diagnosed type 1 diabetes patients were compared with those of matched healthy donors. Regulatory and stem cell-like memory subsets were obtained from only 8 patients and roughly 8 healthy donors, while naive and central memory subsets were obtained from all 28 donors.

Study-level results and caveats: HLA sub-analyses involved small numbers of individuals, so any influence of HLA type on TCRB rearrangement remained unresolved. The naive, central memory and regulatory TCRB repertoires appeared to resemble one another more closely among patients than among healthy donors. Type 1 diabetes patients showed a moderate but significant shortening of TCRB CDR3 length in all four CD4+ subsets. Shorter templates might have been favored by PCR, but patient and control samples were amplified and corrected together, so both groups would have been affected equally by any skew. Sequencing cDNA rather than genomic DNA could over-represent highly expressing activated cells, although activation and CD3 levels did not differ between groups. At VDJ recombination sites, patients with type 1 diabetes made fewer insertions and deleted more nucleotides, a pattern implying thymic rearrangement abnormalities.

A single peripheral blood draw of around 0.11 L on average was collected from each donor into heparinised tubes. Using a panel that included CD45RO, CCR7, CD25, CD127, CD95 and CD27, naive, central memory, regulatory and stem cell-like memory CD4+ T cells were sorted on a BD FACSAria II. All sorted populations exceeded 98% purity. Right away, PBMCs were isolated by Lymphoprep density gradient centrifugation and were stained directly, with no culture step. So that batch effects would be minimized, each experiment stained and sorted samples in pairs, pairing one healthy donor with one patient. Counted from cysteine to phenylalanine, this CDR3 has 15 amino acids. The entry retains the CDR3 DNA only, 45 bases that are in frame from base 1. According to the germline V gene, CDR1 reads MNHNS and CDR2 reads SASEGT. Relative to germline, V is 3 bases shorter and J is 3 bases shorter, with 14 bases between their ends.

The entire amount of isolated RNA was reverse transcribed using the High Capacity cDNA Reverse Transcription Kit, so the sequenced TCRB transcripts were expressed ones. Deep immunoSEQ sequencing was applied to naive, central memory and regulatory T cell samples, giving an average of roughly 3.5 million total reads per sample. Sorted cells were lysed in RLT buffer, and RNA was extracted using DNase-treated RNeasy Micro or Mini kits according to cell number. To prevent cross-contamination, every cell subset was processed on its own, while patient and healthy donor samples were processed together. TCRB sequences were amplified from cDNA with the immunoSEQ multiplex PCR, producing 87-bp fragments spanning the CDR3 region. Sequencing of the amplicons was performed on the Illumina HiSeq platform. The original methods were these. Synthetic template baselines were used to correct PCR bias computationally, reads within Hamming distance 2 were collapsed together, and singletons that could not be merged were discarded. Reads were aligned to IMGT to assign V, D and J genes, CDR3 length, and insertions or deletions at six rearrangement sites. Within each subset, clonotype counts were normalized to sorted cell number, after which true diversity and Gini coefficients were computed with the tcR R package. The overlap coefficient, calculated on TCRB nucleotide sequences, was used to measure repertoire sharing. Entries here come from immuneACCESS through TCRdb and include only in-frame sequences with V and J called. Some clones fail to appear in such tables; in the studies checked, an unresolved V gene covers under half of the shortfall, and the cause of the remainder is unknown. V and J calls and clone size follow that table, whereas D and trimming were derived from the DNA. For this sample there are some 160,000 clones; roughly 9% appear just once. The ten top clones hold 0.7% of the sample.

This clone was found a few times. Which antigen it targets is not known. Qualities for individual bases were not recorded, and no much larger clone is one base off. The receptor was derived from a woman aged 30 to 39 with type 1 diabetes. The sequence joins TRBV6-1 to TRBJ2-5; a tentative D match to TRBD2 spans 6 bases. The sample was central memory CD4+ T cells from blood. CDR3 reads: CASSDWGVREETQYF. Read as DNA, the sequence is TGTGCCAGCAGTGATTGGGGGGTTCGCGAAGAGACCCAGTACTTC.